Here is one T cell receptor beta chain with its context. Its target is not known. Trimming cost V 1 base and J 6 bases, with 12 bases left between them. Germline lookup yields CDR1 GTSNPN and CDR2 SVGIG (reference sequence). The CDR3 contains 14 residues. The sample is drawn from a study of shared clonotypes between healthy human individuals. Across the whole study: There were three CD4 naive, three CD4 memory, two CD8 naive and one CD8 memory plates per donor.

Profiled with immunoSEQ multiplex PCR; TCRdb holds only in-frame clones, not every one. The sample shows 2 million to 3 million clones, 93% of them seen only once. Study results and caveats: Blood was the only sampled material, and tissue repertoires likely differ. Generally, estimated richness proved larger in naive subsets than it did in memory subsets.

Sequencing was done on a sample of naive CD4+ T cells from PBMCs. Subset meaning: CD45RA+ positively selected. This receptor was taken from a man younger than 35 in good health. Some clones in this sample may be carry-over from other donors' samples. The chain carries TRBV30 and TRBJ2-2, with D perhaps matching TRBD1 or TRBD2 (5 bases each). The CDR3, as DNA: TGTGCCTGGAGTGCAGGGACCGGGTCCGGGGAGCTGTTTTTT. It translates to CAWSAGTGSGELFF.